This is a list of T cell receptor beta chains from one sample in a study of T-cell memory formation after mild COVID-19. Each CDR3 protein is one row after TCRdb ran MiXCR on the 5' RACE reads. The table includes a few hundred thousand distinct CDR3 sequences, roughly 15% detected once. Material for sequencing was PBMCs or a T cell subset sorted from them (not recorded which). These receptors were collected from a man aged 18 to 30 who had mild COVID-19 (a few samples of this study predate the infection). Cell type and time point are not known. Both conserved end residues are part of each CDR3. Each record gives: clone size, J gene, V gene, D gene, CDR3 protein, CDR3 DNA. The D gene is left open where the match is weak. Clone sizes are given selectively: once, few, many, or a class where the clone is expanded.

>few|TRBJ2-7|TRBV5-1|.
CASSHGTPLSSEQYF
TGCGCCAGCAGCCACGGGACACCTCTCAGCAGCGAGCAGTACTTC
>many|TRBJ2-3|TRBV4-2|TRBD2
CASSQDTSEGTDTQYF
TGTGCCAGCAGCCAAGATACTAGCGAGGGCACAGATACGCAGTATTTT
>few|TRBJ1-6|TRBV6-5|.
CASSYSEGGSPLHF
TGTGCCAGCAGTTACTCCGAGGGCGGGTCACCCCTCCACTTT
>few|TRBJ2-2|TRBV28|.
CASSLGRTNTGELFF
TGTGCCAGCAGTTTAGGCAGGACGAACACCGGGGAGCTGTTTTTT
>.|TRBJ2-1|TRBV7-2|TRBD2
CASSHPEAGLDEQFF
TGTGCCAGCAGCCACCCTGAAGCGGGGTTGGATGAGCAGTTCTTC
>few|TRBJ2-7|TRBV9|.
CASSAPDAPYEQYF
TGTGCCAGCAGCGCCCCGGACGCTCCCTACGAGCAGTACTTC
>few|TRBJ2-1|TRBV10-3|TRBD2
CAIYGRNEQFF
TGTGCCATCTACGGGAGGAATGAGCAGTTCTTC
>.|TRBJ1-2|TRBV28|.
CASSSQRTGGGYTF
TGTGCCAGCAGTTCCCAACGGACCGGGGGAGGCTACACCTTC
>.|TRBJ2-3|TRBV4-3|TRBD2
CASSLSLAGGGTDTQYF
TGCGCCAGCAGCCTCTCCTTGGCGGGGGGCGGGACAGATACGCAGTATTTT
>.|TRBJ2-1|TRBV4-2|.
CASSQEPVQGNEQFF
TGTGCCAGCAGCCAAGAACCGGTACAGGGCAATGAGCAGTTCTTC
>few|TRBJ2-5|TRBV12-3/TRBV12-4|.
CASSRDSGTGETQYF
TGTGCCAGCAGTAGGGACAGCGGGACGGGTGAGACCCAGTACTTC
>few|TRBJ1-3|TRBV30|.
CAWSTGNPGNTIYF
TGTGCCTGGTCGACCGGAAACCCTGGAAACACCATATATTTT
>few|TRBJ2-7|TRBV6-2/TRBV6-3|.
CASIRGGSSYEQYF
TGTGCCAGCATAAGAGGGGGGAGCTCCTACGAGCAGTACTTC
>few|TRBJ2-1|TRBV20-1|TRBD2
CSASAPSGFYNEQFF
TGCAGTGCTAGCGCACCTAGCGGGTTCTACAATGAGCAGTTCTTC
>.|TRBJ1-3|TRBV5-1|.
CASSFASPGAAGNTIYF
TGCGCCAGCAGCTTCGCATCGCCCGGGGCCGCGGGAAACACCATATATTTT
>few|TRBJ2-5|TRBV7-6|.
CASSLLGSRETQYF
TGTGCCAGCAGCTTACTAGGGAGCCGAGAGACCCAGTACTTC
>.|TRBJ1-1|TRBV5-4|.
CASSLSGTEAFF
TGTGCCAGCAGCTTGTCAGGTACTGAAGCTTTCTTT
>few|TRBJ1-5|TRBV7-2|TRBD1
CASSSQGVSNQPQHF
TGTGCCAGCAGCTCGCAGGGGGTGAGCAATCAGCCCCAGCATTTT
>.|TRBJ1-1|TRBV6-2/TRBV6-3|.
CASSYSRTSAFF
TGTGCCAGCAGTTACTCGAGGACGTCGGCTTTCTTT
>.|TRBJ2-2|TRBV5-1|.
CASSLEGGINTGELFF
TGCGCCAGCAGCTTGGAGGGGGGGATCAACACCGGGGAGCTGTTTTTT
>few|TRBJ2-3|TRBV14|TRBD2
CASSRRSGEGDTQYF
TGTGCCAGCAGCCGCCGAAGCGGGGAAGGAGATACGCAGTATTTT
>few|TRBJ2-3|TRBV4-3|.
CASSQDQWRGADTQYF
TGCGCCAGCAGCCAAGATCAGTGGCGGGGTGCAGATACGCAGTATTTT
>.|TRBJ2-7|TRBV7-9|TRBD2
CASSSGRERNYEQYF
TGTGCCAGCAGCTCCGGGCGGGAGAGAAACTACGAGCAGTACTTC
>.|TRBJ2-5|TRBV20-1|.
CSAARGARETQYF
TGCAGTGCCGCCCGGGGGGCCCGAGAGACCCAGTACTTC
>.|TRBJ1-6|TRBV7-2|.
CASSRRDSYNSPLHF
TGTGCCAGCAGCCGCAGGGACTCCTATAATTCACCCCTCCACTTT
>.|TRBJ2-5|TRBV24-1|.
CATSDLWEGGTQYF
TGTGCCACCAGTGACCTGTGGGAGGGGGGGACCCAGTACTTC
>many|TRBJ2-5|TRBV12-3/TRBV12-4|.
CASSLGGMGETQYF
TGTGCCAGCAGTTTAGGGGGGATGGGAGAGACCCAGTACTTC
>few|TRBJ2-3|TRBV5-1|.
CASSLDGRDSDTQYF
TGCGCCAGCAGCTTGGACGGCAGAGATTCAGATACGCAGTATTTT
>.|TRBJ2-1|TRBV18|.
CASSPREFNEQFF
TGTGCTAGCTCACCCAGGGAATTCAATGAGCAGTTCTTC
>few|TRBJ2-1|TRBV7-9|TRBD2
CASSLGVSGLPNNEQFF
TGTGCCAGCAGCTTAGGGGTTAGCGGGCTACCGAACAATGAGCAGTTCTTC
>many|TRBJ1-2|TRBV29-1|.
CSVERPRNYGYTF
TGCAGCGTTGAACGCCCCAGGAACTATGGCTACACCTTC
>few|TRBJ2-5|TRBV9|TRBD2
CASSVAGGLVETQYF
TGTGCCAGCAGCGTAGCGGGGGGGCTGGTTGAGACCCAGTACTTC
>many|TRBJ2-1|TRBV4-1|.
CASTNRETYNEQFF
TGCGCCAGCACCAACCGGGAGACCTACAATGAGCAGTTCTTC
>few|TRBJ2-7|TRBV5-1|.
CASSLYIPNKDEQYF
TGCGCCAGCAGCTTGTATATTCCCAACAAGGACGAGCAGTACTTC
>.|TRBJ2-3|TRBV15|.
CATSRGPRGGADTQYF
TGTGCCACCAGCAGAGGGCCAAGAGGTGGTGCGGATACGCAGTATTTT
>.|TRBJ2-1|TRBV6-2/TRBV6-3|.
CASSYVAGHEQFF
TGTGCCAGCAGTTACGTGGCGGGCCATGAGCAGTTCTTC
>.|TRBJ1-2|TRBV7-2|.
CASSLTAGLSSGYTF
TGTGCCAGCAGCTTAACGGCAGGGCTTAGCTCTGGCTACACCTTC
>.|TRBJ2-1|TRBV4-1|.
CASSQEAGLSNEQFF
TGCGCCAGCAGCCAAGAGGCGGGCCTCTCCAATGAGCAGTTCTTC
>.|TRBJ2-2|TRBV12-3/TRBV12-4|TRBD1
CASSIGTGGAPGELFF
TGTGCCAGCAGTATCGGGACAGGGGGCGCTCCCGGGGAGCTGTTTTTT
>many|TRBJ2-2|TRBV4-3|.
CASSQETTGRINTGELFF
TGCGCCAGCAGCCAAGAAACTACAGGACGCATTAACACCGGGGAGCTGTTTTTT
>few|TRBJ1-1|TRBV7-6|.
CASSLRAGDLNTEAFF
TGTGCCAGCAGCTTAAGGGCAGGAGACTTAAACACTGAAGCTTTCTTT
>.|TRBJ1-1|TRBV3-1|.
CASSPIGWDNRMTQNTEAFF
TGTGCCAGCAGCCCCATAGGATGGGACAACAGAATGACTCAGAACACTGAAGCTTTCTTT